The present T cell receptor beta chain was sequenced within a study of blood T cell repertoires in COVID-19. Study summary: The origin of the acute and convalescent COVID-19 samples was the United States, Italy and Spain. Sample material is recorded as cDNA or gDNA derived from T cells, B-cell-depleted T cells, or PBMCs.

During active infection, Seattle patients enrolled and were then monitored through disease. CDR1 and CDR2 (germline): MNHEY, SVGEGT. Trimming stripped 4 bases from V and 1 base from J, with 7 bases between. The CDR3 extends over 13 amino acids. As handled by the study authors: Scientists estimated how many nucleated cells there were by amplifying reference gene primers. Produced via immunoSEQ multiplex PCR; TCRdb's table is partial and in-frame only. For V, J and clone size, that table is used; D and trimming come from the DNA. Seen here are roughly 180,000 clones, approximately 85% observed once, and the top ten hold approximately 7.7%.

The V gene is TRBV6-2 or TRBV6-3, the J gene TRBJ1-1; possible D gene TRBD1, 6 bases. The specimen was peripheral blood. The TCR originated in a woman aged 55-69 years with COVID-19, enrolled during active disease. CDR3 loop: CASSLTGNTEAFF. In DNA form, the CDR3 reads TGTGCCAGCAGTTTGACAGGGAACACTGAAGCTTTCTTT.